Detailed here is one T cell receptor (beta chain). Assay used: immunoSEQ multiplex PCR; TCRdb lists only in-frame clones, some missing. The data contain 70,000 or so clones, about 88% of them singletons. This entry is derived from a study of OX40 agonist ivuxolimab in advanced cancers. The CDR3 has 15 amino acids. Germline assignment: CDR1 SGHNT and CDR2 YYREEE (reference sequence). V lost 4 bases and J lost 7, with 18 bases in between. The genes are TRBV5-4 and TRBJ1-5; D is unclear. The sequence came from an adult with an advanced solid tumor such as melanoma, head and neck, liver or kidney cancer. This material consisted of CD4+ or CD8+ T cells sorted from blood, taken in a trial of the OX40 agonist ivuxolimab. The CDR3 DNA sequence: TGTGCCAGCAGCCAAGTCGGAAATGTAAAACAGCCCCAGCATTTT. Its translation: CASSQVGNVKQPQHF.